The entry below gives a single TCR beta chain sequence along with its context. Its antigen is undetermined. The entry originates in a study of shared clonotypes between healthy human individuals. General study points: Rarefaction revealed incomplete sorted-subset sequencing despite large depth.

The assay was immunoSEQ multiplex PCR, and TCRdb's table has in-frame clones only and misses some. The sample records some 2.3 million clones, just over 90% being singletons. The CDR3 totals 13 residues. CDR1 and CDR2 from the germline V gene are MDHEN and SYDVKM. Trimming took 6 bases from V and 8 from J, leaving 14 bases between them. The chain has TRBV28 and TRBJ1-5, with D possibly matching TRBD1 (6 bases). The origin of this receptor is a man younger than 30 in good health. Some clones in this sample may be carry-over from other donors' samples. Sequenced: naive CD4+ T cells from PBMCs. The subset was: CD45RA+ positively selected. As DNA, the CDR3 is TGTGCCAGCAGCCCCTCCGGGGGCAAGCCCCAGCATTTT. Translating it yields CASSPSGGKPQHF.